This TCR beta chain derives from a study of PD-L1 blockade in urothelial cancer. Study overall: Analyses used blood from 3 weeks (second dose) and 6 weeks after treatment start.

The time point denotes: pretreatment peripheral blood. CDR3 length equals 14 residues. The junction had 5 bases not matched to a gene; V was cut back by 3 bases and J by 3 bases. Per the germline V gene, CDR1 is WNHNN and CDR2 is SYGVQD (reference sequence). Generated by immunoSEQ multiplex PCR, the TCRdb table keeps only in-frame clones and is missing some. The table includes about 130,000 clones, around 85% detected once. The sample was PBMCs, taken around atezolizumab (anti-PD-L1) treatment. The V and J genes are TRBV10-1 and TRBJ2-7, with 7 bases fitting TRBD1. The origin of this receptor is a man aged 50-59 years with urothelial cancer. Here the CDR3 reads CASSENRGLYEQYF. CDR3 sequence (DNA): TGCGCCAGCAGTGAAAACAGGGGCCTCTACGAGCAGTACTTC.